A single sample is the source of the 9 T cell receptor beta chains below, sequenced in a study of long-term antiretroviral therapy in people with HIV (dated by TCRdb to about 2022). Sequencing of the TRB variable region was done with the immunoSEQ hsTCRB v3.0 assay at survey level resolution. Imported from immuneACCESS, the table was reduced by TCRdb to in-frame sequences with V and J called. These copies leave out some clones; in studies compared against another copy, an unresolved V gene accounts for under half, and the cause of the remainder is not known. The table for this sample lists roughly 45,000 clones; 80% to 90% of them were counted only once. The ten largest clonotypes hold under 3.5% of the sample. Material: unsorted PBMCs, obtained 0.8 years after starting antiretroviral therapy. The source is a woman aged 18-29 years with HIV.

V usage is TRBV28 and J usage is TRBJ2-7; D perhaps matches TRBD2 (5 bases). The CDR3 has 14 amino acids. Trimming pared 2 bases from V and 13 bases from J, leaving 21 bases between. From germline, CDR1 is MDHEN and CDR2 SYDVKM. For the CDR3, the DNA is TGTGCCAGCAGTTTAGGTTTCGCGGGCCAACGGCGCTACTTC. This translates into CASSLGFAGQRRYF.

This chain uses TRBV6-5 with TRBJ2-5, with 9 positions matching TRBD2. The CDR3 length is 14 residues. J lost 7 bases, V lost 0 bases, and 3 bases had no gene match. The germline V gene has CDR1 MNHEY and CDR2 SVGAGI. CDR3 in amino acids: CASSYSGGRGTQYF. DNA for the CDR3: TGTGCCAGCAGTTACTCAGGCGGGAGGGGGACCCAGTACTTC.

The V gene is TRBV7-9, the J gene TRBJ1-4, with unresolved D. The germline CDR1 and CDR2 sequences are SEHNR and FQNEAQ (reference sequence). The CDR3 is 13 amino acids. V was trimmed by 2 bases and J by 8 bases, leaving 9 bases between them. CDR3 residues: CASSLWSGEKLFF. CDR3 DNA sequence: TGTGCCAGCAGCTTATGGTCGGGGGAAAAACTGTTTTTT.

The J gene is TRBJ2-6, the V gene TRBV7-8, with D possibly called TRBD1 or TRBD2 (5 bases each). CDR3 size: 17 residues. Germline CDR1 is SGHVS and CDR2 is FQNEAQ. Trimming took off 2 bases at V and 0 bases at J, with 11 bases between the two ends. The CDR3 bases are TGTGCCAGCAGCTTAAGGGCAGGGACCTCTGGGGCCAACGTCCTGACTTTC. Encoded protein: CASSLRAGTSGANVLTF.

The chain joins TRBV6-5 to TRBJ2-2; D perhaps matches TRBD1 (6 bases). Germline V gene data show CDR1 as MNHEY and CDR2 as SVGAGI. V was clipped by 2 bases and J by 4 bases, with 8 bases between them. The CDR3 sequence is 14 residues long. The CDR3 spells CASSYGQSTGELFF. The CDR3 DNA is TGTGCCAGCAGTTACGGACAGAGCACCGGGGAGCTGTTTTTT.

This chain connects TRBV6-1 to TRBJ2-5; TRBD2 matches at 9 bases. The V and J ends lost 1 base and 8 bases, in that order; junction bases with no gene match: 11. The CDR3 consists of 16 residues. Germline lookup yields CDR1 MNHNS and CDR2 SASEGT. CDR3 nucleotide sequence: TGTGCCAGCAGTGAAGTTGTTAGCGGGAGATTGGAAACCCAGTACTTC. Translation: CASSEVVSGRLETQYF.

V gene TRBV19 combines with J gene TRBJ2-7, with TRBD2 identical over 8 bases. CDR1 and CDR2 from the germline V gene are LNHDA and SQIVND (reference sequence). The trim removed 1 base at V and 4 bases at J, leaving 21 bases unmatched. The CDR3 covers 20 residues. The CDR3 spells CASSIGGSGEYQRELYEQYF. The DNA for the CDR3 is TGTGCCAGTAGTATAGGAGGGTCAGGAGAGTACCAGCGGGAGTTATACGAGCAGTACTTC.

A word on this clone: Other DNA sequences of this sample code for an identical CDR3. J is TRBJ1-5 and V is TRBV19; TRBD1 matches at 9 bases. CDR3 length: 15 residues. Germline CDR1 is LNHDA and CDR2 is SQIVND (reference sequence). V lost 2 bases, J lost 4 bases, and 3 bases stayed unmatched. CDR3 DNA sequence: TGTGCCAGTAGTATAAGGGGACAGGGTAATCAGCCCCAGCATTTT. It encodes CASSIRGQGNQPQHF.

This clone came up once. This chain links TRBV15 with TRBJ1-4; 9 bases map to TRBD1. Losses at the gene ends were 8 bases for V and 7 bases for J; bases not matched to a gene: 11. This CDR3 is 15 amino acids long. The germline gives CDR1 LNHNV, CDR2 YYDKDF (reference sequence). CDR3 sequence: CATGKPGQGSEKLFF. The CDR3 DNA follows: TGTGCCACCGGGAAACCGGGACAGGGTAGTGAAAAACTGTTTTTT.